A selection of T cell receptor beta chains follows, all from one sample in a study of cytomegalovirus exposure and HLA in healthy donors. Using immunoSEQ multiplex PCR, the repertoire was profiled, and TCRdb retains in-frame clones only, with some absent. The table includes 64,000 or so clones, about 70% detected once. Material: PBMCs. Receptor source: a man aged 35 to 55 in good health and CMV-seropositive. CDR3s include the opening cysteine and the closing phenylalanine or tryptophan. D genes are given only for firm matches. The size field is filled for only some rows; it gives once, few, many or a size class.

CDR3 DNA,CDR3 protein,D gene,clone size,V gene,J gene
TGCGCCAGCAGCTTCCAGTCCGGGGAGCTGTTTTTT,CASSFQSGELFF,-,-,TRBV5-1,TRBJ2-2
TGTGCCAGCAGCCCAAGTTCAGGGAGGAATTTGAACACTGAAGCTTTCTTT,CASSPSSGRNLNTEAFF,-,-,TRBV7-9,TRBJ1-1
TGTGCCACCAGCAGAGAGGCTAGCGGGCGAGACAATGAGCAGTTCTTC,CATSREASGRDNEQFF,TRBD2,-,TRBV15,TRBJ2-1
TGTGCCTGGAACGAGAGGGACAGGGGGTACTATCAGCCCCAGCATTTT,CAWNERDRGYYQPQHF,TRBD1,few,TRBV30,TRBJ1-5
TGTGCCAGCAGCGTAGAAAGCACGGGGTTCGCTGAAGCTTTCTTT,CASSVESTGFAEAFF,-,-,TRBV9,TRBJ1-1
TGTGCCAGCAGGCGGCTAGCGGGTCAGTACGAGCAGTACTTC,CASRRLAGQYEQYF,TRBD2,-,TRBV6-1,TRBJ2-7
TGTGCCAGCAGCTCGACTCCGGGACAGTCTTACGAGCAGTACTTC,CASSSTPGQSYEQYF,TRBD1,-,TRBV7-8,TRBJ2-7
TGTGCCAGCAGCTTGAGGACAGGGGGGAATCAGCCCCAGCATTTT,CASSLRTGGNQPQHF,TRBD1,-,TRBV6-6,TRBJ1-5
TGCGCCAGCAGCTTGGTGGCAGGGGGTGGTGGCTACACCTTC,CASSLVAGGGGYTF,TRBD1,-,TRBV5-1,TRBJ1-2
TGTGCCAGTAGTTCTGGACTAGCGGGGGTTGAGACCCAGTACTTC,CASSSGLAGVETQYF,TRBD2,few,TRBV19,TRBJ2-5
TGCAGCGTTGAAGACAGCGGTAGCTCCTACAATGAGCAGTTCTTC,CSVEDSGSSYNEQFF,-,-,TRBV29-1,TRBJ2-1
TGCGCCAGCAGACCGACTGAACAAGAGACCCAGTACTTC,CASRPTEQETQYF,-,-,TRBV5-1,TRBJ2-5
TGTGCCAGTAGTACACAGGGGGATACGCAGTATTTT,CASSTQGDTQYF,TRBD1,-,TRBV19,TRBJ2-3
TGCGCCAGCAGTGCCGGGGGGGCCTACGAGCAGTACTTC,CASSAGGAYEQYF,TRBD2,few,TRBV10-2,TRBJ2-7
TGTGCCACCAGCAGTGGGGCAGGGATGAACACTGAAGCTTTCTTT,CATSSGAGMNTEAFF,-,-,TRBV15,TRBJ1-1
TGTGCCACCAGCAGAGAGAATGTACGTCGCGGGGTCGGAACTGAAGCTTTCTTT,CATSRENVRRGVGTEAFF,-,few,TRBV15,TRBJ1-1
TGCGCCAGCAGCCCCCGACAGGGGAGGTATAATTCACCCCTCCACTTT,CASSPRQGRYNSPLHF,TRBD1,-,TRBV5-1,TRBJ1-6
TGTGCCAGCAGTGAATCCCCGGGGGGGACTGGAAACACCATATATTTT,CASSESPGGTGNTIYF,-,few,TRBV6-1,TRBJ1-3
TGTGCCAGCAGCTTCGGCAGGGATAATGAAAAACTGTTTTTT,CASSFGRDNEKLFF,-,-,TRBV5-4,TRBJ1-4
TGTGCCAGCAGCTTAGGCCTAGCGGGAGAATACAATGAGCAGTTCTTC,CASSLGLAGEYNEQFF,TRBD2,-,TRBV11-2,TRBJ2-1
TGTGCCAGTAGTATAGCGCAGGACACCGGGGAGCTGTTTTTT,CASSIAQDTGELFF,-,-,TRBV19,TRBJ2-2
TGTGCCAGCAGTTTAGCAGGGGAAGGCTACACCTTC,CASSLAGEGYTF,-,-,TRBV27,TRBJ1-2
TGTGCCAGCAGGTTGAGGGACAGGGGAAGGTCGGAAGCTTTCTTT,CASRLRDRGRSEAFF,TRBD1,-,TRBV28,TRBJ1-1
TGTGCCAGCAGTTCTGAGGGACAGGCTAATCAGCCCCAGCATTTT,CASSSEGQANQPQHF,TRBD1,few,TRBV6-6,TRBJ1-5
TGCGCCAGCAGCCAAGTCCGGAGCGAGACCTACGAGCAGTACTTC,CASSQVRSETYEQYF,-,once,TRBV4-1,TRBJ2-7
TGTGCCAGTAGTGTTCGACAGGGTGGCACAGATACGCAGTATTTT,CASSVRQGGTDTQYF,TRBD1,-,TRBV19,TRBJ2-3
TGCGCCAGCAGCTTTTTAGGACTAGCAGCAGATACGCAGTATTTT,CASSFLGLAADTQYF,TRBD2,-,TRBV5-1,TRBJ2-3
TGTGCCAGCAGCTTCGGACAGGCCTATGGCTACACCTTC,CASSFGQAYGYTF,TRBD1,-,TRBV5-6,TRBJ1-2
TGTGCCAGCAGCTTACTCCCAGGCGTCAACACTGAAGCTTTCTTT,CASSLLPGVNTEAFF,-,-,TRBV7-6,TRBJ1-1
TGTGCCAGCTCACCACAGGCAGGGAACGATGGCTACACCTTC,CASSPQAGNDGYTF,-,few,TRBV18,TRBJ1-2
TGTGCCAGCAGCTTCCGACAGGGGCCCTTGAACACTGAAGCTTTCTTT,CASSFRQGPLNTEAFF,TRBD1,-,TRBV7-2,TRBJ1-1
TGTGCCAGCAGCTTAGAAGCAGGGGTTAACTATGGCTACACCTTC,CASSLEAGVNYGYTF,-,-,TRBV11-2,TRBJ1-2
TGTGCCAGCAGTAACCTCGGGACTGGCCCCTACGAGCAGTACTTC,CASSNLGTGPYEQYF,-,-,TRBV6-5,TRBJ2-7
TGTGCCAGTAGTAACCAGGGGGCCTCAGGGAGCGATGGCTACACCTTC,CASSNQGASGSDGYTF,TRBD1,once,TRBV19,TRBJ1-2
TGTGCCAGCAGCTTGACAGGGTTGGGTGGAAACACCATATATTTT,CASSLTGLGGNTIYF,TRBD1,-,TRBV7-2,TRBJ1-3
TGTGCCAGCAGCCGCGGGACCGCGAACACTGAAGCTTTCTTT,CASSRGTANTEAFF,-,-,TRBV7-8,TRBJ1-1
TGTGCCAGCAGTTGGGGGACAGGAAACTCTGGGGCCAACGTCCTGACTTTC,CASSWGTGNSGANVLTF,TRBD1,-,TRBV27,TRBJ2-6
TGCGCCAGCAGCTTGGAAAGCGACTACGAGCAGTACTTC,CASSLESDYEQYF,-,-,TRBV5-1,TRBJ2-7
TGTGCCAGCTCAGGGTTTACAGGGCCCTATGGCTACATCTTC,CASSGFTGPYGYIF,-,few,TRBV2,TRBJ1-2
TGTGCCACCGCTACAGAGTTGAACACTGAAGCTTTCTTT,CATATELNTEAFF,-,-,TRBV15,TRBJ1-1
TGTGCCAGCAGCCTTACAGACTACGAGCAGTACTTC,CASSLTDYEQYF,-,-,TRBV7-9,TRBJ2-7
TGTGCCTGGAGTAGGGGTCGGGCCGGGGAGCTGTTTTTT,CAWSRGRAGELFF,-,-,TRBV30,TRBJ2-2
TGTGCCAGCAGCCAAGAATGGAAAGGACTAGACGGTTCACCCCTCCACTTT,CASSQEWKGLDGSPLHF,-,-,TRBV4-2,TRBJ1-6
TGTGCCAGCAGTGAAGCGCAAGGACAGGTACAGTTCTTC,CASSEAQGQVQFF,TRBD1,-,TRBV6-1,TRBJ2-1
TGCGCCAGCAGCCTGACAGGGAACGAGCAGTACTTC,CASSLTGNEQYF,TRBD1,-,TRBV5-1,TRBJ2-7
TGTGCCAGTAATAGACAGGGTACGTCGACTAATGAAAAACTGTTTTTT,CASNRQGTSTNEKLFF,TRBD1,few,TRBV19,TRBJ1-4
TGCAGTTTGGGACAGTCAGAGACCCAGTACTTC,CSLGQSETQYF,TRBD1,-,TRBV20-1,TRBJ2-5
TGTGCCAGCAGTTACGCAGGGGGAAGCAATCAGCCCCAGCATTTT,CASSYAGGSNQPQHF,TRBD1,-,TRBV6-6,TRBJ1-5
TGTGCCAGCAGGCTGGGTCCGGGGGATGGCTACACCTTC,CASRLGPGDGYTF,-,-,TRBV6-5,TRBJ1-2
TGCGCCAGCAGCTTGTCGGCCACCGGGACAGGGGGCGCGTACACTGAAGCTTTCTTT,CASSLSATGTGGAYTEAFF,TRBD1,few,TRBV5-1,TRBJ1-1
TGTGCCTGGAGTCCCAGGGGGCGGTTCAATGAAAAACTGTTTTTT,CAWSPRGRFNEKLFF,TRBD1,-,TRBV30,TRBJ1-4
TGTGCCAGCATAAACTCCCCATACGAGCAGTACTTC,CASINSPYEQYF,-,-,TRBV6-1,TRBJ2-7
TGTGCCAGCAGCTTGGATGGTGGGGGGGCCTACGAGCAGTACTTC,CASSLDGGGAYEQYF,TRBD2,-,TRBV5-4,TRBJ2-7
TGTGCCAGCAGGAGACAGGGGGCGAACACTGAAGCTTTCTTT,CASRRQGANTEAFF,TRBD1,few,TRBV25-1,TRBJ1-1